Included here is one T cell receptor beta chain sequence, with context. The antigen is unknown. One end of the junction varies from germline; a read error may be responsible. The CDR3 length is 15 residues. Germline V CDR1 and CDR2: DFQATT, SNEGSKA (reference sequence). It was RNA transcripts that yielded the amplified TCR beta CDR3 regions. Using the HTBI primer set, a first-round RT-PCR was run on the TCR CDR3. TCRdb re-called the multiplex PCR reads with MiXCR, one entry per CDR3 protein. The sample shows about 400,000 distinct CDR3 sequences, roughly an eighth of them seen only once. This entry comes from a study of T cells in Graves' hyperthyroidism and ophthalmopathy. Broader study findings: With a median lead of roughly 6.8 months before onset, the model predicted ophthalmopathy.

The chain recombines TRBV20-1 with TRBJ2-2; TRBD2 aligns across 8 bases. The TCR was taken from a woman aged 18-29 years with Graves' hyperthyroidism. Sequenced sample: blood. The CDR3 nucleotides read TGCAGTGCTATATATAGCGGGATGAACACCGGGGAGCCGTTTTTT. This sequence encodes CSAIYSGMNTGEPFF.